This T cell receptor beta chain was found in a study of monozygotic twins with inflammatory bowel disease. Germline V gene sequence: CDR1 SGHRS, CDR2 YFSETQ. The CDR3 contains 14 residues. TCRdb reprocessed the 5' RACE reads and stores each CDR3 protein as one record, lacking DNA. The table counts some 190,000 distinct CDR3 sequences; roughly 8% lies in the top ten. The sequence came from a human donor with ulcerative colitis or Crohn's disease, or a healthy co-twin of an affected twin (not recorded which). The sequencing input was blood. The chain uses TRBV5-1 and TRBJ2-7; TCRdb names TRBD2, which stays unverified in the absence of DNA. The CDR3 is CASSLGTTLYEQYF. Supplemented by reference TRBV5-1 and TRBJ2-7, the full variable domain reads KAGVTQTPRYLIKTRGQQVTLSCSPISGHRSVSWYQQTPGQGLQFLFEYFSETQRNKGNFPGRFSGRQFSNSRSEMNVSTLELGDSALYLCASSLGTTLYEQYFGPGTRLTVT.